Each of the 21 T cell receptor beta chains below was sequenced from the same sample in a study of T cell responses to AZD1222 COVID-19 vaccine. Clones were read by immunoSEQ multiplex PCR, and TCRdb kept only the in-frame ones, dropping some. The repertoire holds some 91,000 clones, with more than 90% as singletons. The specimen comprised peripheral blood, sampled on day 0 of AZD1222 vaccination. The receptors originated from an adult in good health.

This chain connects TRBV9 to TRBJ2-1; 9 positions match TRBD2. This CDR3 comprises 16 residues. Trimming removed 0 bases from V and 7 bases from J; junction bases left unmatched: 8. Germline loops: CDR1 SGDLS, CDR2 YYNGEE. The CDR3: CASSVVQAGGPNEQFF. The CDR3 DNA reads TGTGCCAGCAGCGTAGTACAAGCGGGGGGCCCTAATGAGCAGTTCTTC.

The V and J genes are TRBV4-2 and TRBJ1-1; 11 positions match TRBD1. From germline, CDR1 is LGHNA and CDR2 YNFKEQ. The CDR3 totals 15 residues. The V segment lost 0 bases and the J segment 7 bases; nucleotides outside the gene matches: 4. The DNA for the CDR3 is TGTGCCAGCAGCCAAGATGGGGACAGGGGGGATGAAGCTTTCTTT. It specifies CASSQDGDRGDEAFF.

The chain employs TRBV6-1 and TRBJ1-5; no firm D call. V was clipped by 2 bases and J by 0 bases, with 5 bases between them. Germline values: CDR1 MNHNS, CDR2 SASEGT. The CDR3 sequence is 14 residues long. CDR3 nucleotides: TGTGCCAGCAGTGAACAGGCTAGCAATCAGCCCCAGCATTTT. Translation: CASSEQASNQPQHF.

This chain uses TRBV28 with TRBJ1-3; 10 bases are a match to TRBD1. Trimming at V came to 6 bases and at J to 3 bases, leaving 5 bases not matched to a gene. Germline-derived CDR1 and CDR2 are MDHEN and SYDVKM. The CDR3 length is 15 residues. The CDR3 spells CASSRGQGVGNTIYF. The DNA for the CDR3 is TGTGCCAGCAGCCGTGGACAGGGGGTTGGAAACACCATATATTTT.

The CDR3: CASSQDGGRGSGYTF. CDR3 in DNA: TGTGCCAGCAGCCAAGATGGAGGCAGGGGGTCGGGCTACACCTTC. This chain connects TRBV3-1 (or the pseudogene TRBV3-2) to TRBJ1-2; 7 bases match TRBD1. The CDR3 runs 15 residues. The trim removed 0 bases at V and 8 bases at J, leaving 9 bases unmatched. Germline V gives CDR1 LGHDT, CDR2 YNNKEL (reference sequence).

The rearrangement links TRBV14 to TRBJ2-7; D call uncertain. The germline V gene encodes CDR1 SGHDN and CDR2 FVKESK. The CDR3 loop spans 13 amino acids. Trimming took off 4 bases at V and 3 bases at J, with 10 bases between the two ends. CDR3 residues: CASSLKQLYEQYF. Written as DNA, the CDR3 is TGTGCCAGCAGCCTCAAGCAGCTCTACGAGCAGTACTTC.

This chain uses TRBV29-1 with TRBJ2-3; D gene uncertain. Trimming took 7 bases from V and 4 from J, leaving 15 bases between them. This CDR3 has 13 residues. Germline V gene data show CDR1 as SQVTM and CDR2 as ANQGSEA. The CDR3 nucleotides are TGCAGCGCCAAACCGCAGAGATCAGATACGCAGTATTTT. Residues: CSAKPQRSDTQYF.

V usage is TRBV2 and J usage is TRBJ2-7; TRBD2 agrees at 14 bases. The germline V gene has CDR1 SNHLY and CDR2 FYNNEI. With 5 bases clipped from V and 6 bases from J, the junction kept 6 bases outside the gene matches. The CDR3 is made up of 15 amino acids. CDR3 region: CASSIGTSGSSEQYF. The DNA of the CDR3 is TGTGCCAGCAGTATCGGGACTAGCGGGAGTAGCGAGCAGTACTTC.

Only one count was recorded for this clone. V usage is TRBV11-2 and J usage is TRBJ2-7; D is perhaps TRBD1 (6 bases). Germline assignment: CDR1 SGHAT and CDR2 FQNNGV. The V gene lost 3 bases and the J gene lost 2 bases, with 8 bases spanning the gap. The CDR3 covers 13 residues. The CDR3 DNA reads TGTGCCAGCAGCTTCAAGGGGGCCTACGAGCAGTACTTC. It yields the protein CASSFKGAYEQYF. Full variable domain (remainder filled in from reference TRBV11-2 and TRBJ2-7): EAGVAQSPRYKIIEKRQSVAFWCNPISGHATLYWYQQILGQGPKLLIQFQNNGVVDDSQLPKDRFSAERLKGVDSTLKIQPAKLEDSAVYLCASSFKGAYEQYFGPGTRLTVT.

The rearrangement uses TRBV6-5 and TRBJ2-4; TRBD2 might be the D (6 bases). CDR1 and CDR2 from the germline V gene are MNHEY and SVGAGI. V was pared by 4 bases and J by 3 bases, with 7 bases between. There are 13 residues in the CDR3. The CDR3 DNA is TGTGCCAGCAGTTTGGGACTCAAAAACATTCAGTACTTC. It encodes CASSLGLKNIQYF.

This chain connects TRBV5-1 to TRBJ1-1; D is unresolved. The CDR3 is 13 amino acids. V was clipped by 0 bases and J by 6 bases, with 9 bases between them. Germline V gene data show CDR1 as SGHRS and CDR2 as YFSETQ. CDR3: CASSLGWEAEAFF. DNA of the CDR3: TGCGCCAGCAGCTTGGGATGGGAGGCTGAAGCTTTCTTT. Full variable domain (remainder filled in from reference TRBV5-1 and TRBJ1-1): KAGVTQTPRYLIKTRGQQVTLSCSPISGHRSVSWYQQTPGQGLQFLFEYFSETQRNKGNFPGRFSGRQFSNSRSEMNVSTLELGDSALYLCASSLGWEAEAFFGQGTRLTVV.

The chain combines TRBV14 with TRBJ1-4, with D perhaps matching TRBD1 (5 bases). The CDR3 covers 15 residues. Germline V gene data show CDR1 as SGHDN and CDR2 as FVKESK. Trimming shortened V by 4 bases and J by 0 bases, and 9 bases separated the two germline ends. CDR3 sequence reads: CASSLGGSTNEKLFF. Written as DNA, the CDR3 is TGTGCCAGCAGCCTCGGGGGTTCAACTAATGAAAAACTGTTTTTT.

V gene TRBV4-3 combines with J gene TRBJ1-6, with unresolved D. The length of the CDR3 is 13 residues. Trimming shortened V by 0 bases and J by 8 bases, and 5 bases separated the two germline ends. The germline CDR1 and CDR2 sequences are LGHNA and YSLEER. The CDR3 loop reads CASSQDSYSPLHF. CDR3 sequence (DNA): TGCGCCAGCAGCCAAGACAGTTATTCACCCCTCCACTTT.

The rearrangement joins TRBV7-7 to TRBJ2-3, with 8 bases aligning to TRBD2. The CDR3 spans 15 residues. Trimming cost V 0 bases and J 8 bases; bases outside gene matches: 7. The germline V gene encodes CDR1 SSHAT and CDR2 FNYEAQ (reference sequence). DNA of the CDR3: TGTGCCAGCAGCTTAGCTAGCGGGGATAGGGGTACGCAGTATTTT. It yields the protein CASSLASGDRGTQYF.

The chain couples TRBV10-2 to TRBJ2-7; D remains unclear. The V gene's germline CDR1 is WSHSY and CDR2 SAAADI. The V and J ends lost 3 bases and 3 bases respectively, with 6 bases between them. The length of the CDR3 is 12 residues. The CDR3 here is CASSDRVYEQYF. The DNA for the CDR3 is TGCGCCAGCAGTGATAGAGTCTACGAGCAGTACTTC.

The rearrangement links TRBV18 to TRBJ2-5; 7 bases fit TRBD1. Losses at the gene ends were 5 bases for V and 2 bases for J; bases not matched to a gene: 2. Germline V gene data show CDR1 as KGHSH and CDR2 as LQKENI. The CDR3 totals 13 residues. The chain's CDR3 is CASSSGQQETQYF. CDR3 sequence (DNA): TGTGCCAGCTCATCGGGACAGCAAGAGACCCAGTACTTC.

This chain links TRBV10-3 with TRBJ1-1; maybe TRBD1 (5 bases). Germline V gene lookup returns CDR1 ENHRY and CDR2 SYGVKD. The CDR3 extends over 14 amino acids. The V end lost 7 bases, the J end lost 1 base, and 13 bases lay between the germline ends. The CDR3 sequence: CAITPGRANTEAFF. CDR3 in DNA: TGTGCCATCACGCCCGGCAGGGCGAACACTGAAGCTTTCTTT.

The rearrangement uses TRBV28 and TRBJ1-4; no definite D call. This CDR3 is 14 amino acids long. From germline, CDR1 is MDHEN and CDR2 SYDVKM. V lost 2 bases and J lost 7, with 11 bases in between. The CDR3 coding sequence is TGTGCCAGCAGTTTAGCTGGCCCCTCTGAAAAACTGTTTTTT. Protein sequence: CASSLAGPSEKLFF.

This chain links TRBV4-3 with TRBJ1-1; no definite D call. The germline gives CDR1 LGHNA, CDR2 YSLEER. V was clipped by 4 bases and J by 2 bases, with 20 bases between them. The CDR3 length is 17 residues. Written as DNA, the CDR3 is TGCGCCAGCAGCCTTTCCGCCCTGGGGAGACTAAACACTGAAGCTTTCTTT. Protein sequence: CASSLSALGRLNTEAFF.

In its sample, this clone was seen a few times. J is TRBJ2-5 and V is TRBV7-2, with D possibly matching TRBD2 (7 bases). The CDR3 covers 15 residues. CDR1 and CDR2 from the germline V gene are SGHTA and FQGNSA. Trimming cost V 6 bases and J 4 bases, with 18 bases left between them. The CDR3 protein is CASSKGGGPGETQYF. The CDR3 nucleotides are TGTGCCAGCAGTAAAGGGGGGGGACCCGGAGAGACCCAGTACTTC. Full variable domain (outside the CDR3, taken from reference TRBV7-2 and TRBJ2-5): GAGVSQSPSNKVTEKGKDVELRCDPISGHTALYWYRQSLGQGLEFLIYFQGNSAPDKSGLPSDRFSAERTGGSVSTLTIQRTQQEDSAVYLCASSKGGGPGETQYFGPGTRLLVL.

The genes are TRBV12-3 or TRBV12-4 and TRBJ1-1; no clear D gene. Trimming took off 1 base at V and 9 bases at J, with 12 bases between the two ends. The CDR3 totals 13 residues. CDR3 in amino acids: CASSLGQREKAFF. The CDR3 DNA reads TGTGCCAGCAGTTTAGGTCAGAGGGAGAAAGCTTTCTTT.